This TCR beta chain was documented in a study of cytomegalovirus exposure and HLA in healthy donors. Study-wide findings and caveats: Sequencing likely generated an artifact that appeared as a cluster of highly shared sequence variants. The authors later linked a missense DCLRE1C variant to TCR beta V- and J-gene trimming.

The CDR3 spans 13 residues. The V gene's germline CDR1 is LNHDA and CDR2 SQIVND (reference sequence). The ends lost 8 bases at V and 6 bases at J; junction bases unmatched: 6. Vbeta (60) and Jbeta (13) primers were used in the PCR. Assay: immunoSEQ multiplex PCR; the TCRdb copy retains only in-frame clones and omits some. The sample includes 150,000 to 200,000 clones, around 80% seen only once; the top ten take approximately 2%. As regards this clone: Its antigen is currently unknown.

Nominally healthy donors were sampled, though unrecorded immune exposures were likely. This sequence was found in a woman in her twenties or thirties in good health and CMV-seronegative. Sequenced sample: PBMCs. The chain combines TRBV19 with TRBJ1-5, with 8 bases that match TRBD1. This chain's CDR3 is CASAQGVSQPQHF. Here the CDR3 DNA reads TGTGCCAGTGCACAGGGGGTCAGTCAGCCCCAGCATTTT.